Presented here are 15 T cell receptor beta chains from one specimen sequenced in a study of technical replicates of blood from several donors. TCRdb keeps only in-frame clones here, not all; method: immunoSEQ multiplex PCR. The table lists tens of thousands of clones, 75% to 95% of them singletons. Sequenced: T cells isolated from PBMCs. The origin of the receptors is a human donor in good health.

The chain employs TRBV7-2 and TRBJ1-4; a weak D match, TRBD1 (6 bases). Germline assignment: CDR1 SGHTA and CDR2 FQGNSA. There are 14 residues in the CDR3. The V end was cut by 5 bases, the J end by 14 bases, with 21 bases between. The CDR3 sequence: CASSRTDSLSQLFF. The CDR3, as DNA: TGTGCCAGCAGCAGGACGGACAGTCTGAGTCAGCTGTTTTTT.

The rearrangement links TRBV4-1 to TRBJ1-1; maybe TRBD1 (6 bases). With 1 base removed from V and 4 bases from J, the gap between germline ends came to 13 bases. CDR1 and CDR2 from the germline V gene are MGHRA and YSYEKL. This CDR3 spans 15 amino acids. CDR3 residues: CASSQAFDRRTEAFF. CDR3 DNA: TGCGCCAGCAGCCAAGCCTTCGACAGGCGCACTGAAGCTTTCTTT.

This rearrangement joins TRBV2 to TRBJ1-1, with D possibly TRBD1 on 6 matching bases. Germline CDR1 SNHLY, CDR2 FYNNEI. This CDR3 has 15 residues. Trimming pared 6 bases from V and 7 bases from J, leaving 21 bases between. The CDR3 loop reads CASRIPGTRDIEAFF. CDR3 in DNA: TGTGCCAGCAGGATACCCGGGACAAGGGATATTGAAGCTTTCTTT.

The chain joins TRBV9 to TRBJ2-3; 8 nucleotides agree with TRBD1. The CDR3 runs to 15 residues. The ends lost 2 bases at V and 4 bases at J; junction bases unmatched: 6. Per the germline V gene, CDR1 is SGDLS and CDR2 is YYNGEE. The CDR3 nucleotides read TGTGCCAGCAGCGTTGCGGACAGGGCGGCAGATACGCAGTATTTT. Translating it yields CASSVADRAADTQYF.

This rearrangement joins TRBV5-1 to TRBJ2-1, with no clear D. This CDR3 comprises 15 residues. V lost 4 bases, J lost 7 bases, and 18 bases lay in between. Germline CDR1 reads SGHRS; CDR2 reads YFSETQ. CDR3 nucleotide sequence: TGCGCCAGCAGCCTACAATTTAATACGGGTAATGAGCAGTTCTTC. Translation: CASSLQFNTGNEQFF. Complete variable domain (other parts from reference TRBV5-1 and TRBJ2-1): KAGVTQTPRYLIKTRGQQVTLSCSPISGHRSVSWYQQTPGQGLQFLFEYFSETQRNKGNFPGRFSGRQFSNSRSEMNVSTLELGDSALYLCASSLQFNTGNEQFFGPGTRLTVL.

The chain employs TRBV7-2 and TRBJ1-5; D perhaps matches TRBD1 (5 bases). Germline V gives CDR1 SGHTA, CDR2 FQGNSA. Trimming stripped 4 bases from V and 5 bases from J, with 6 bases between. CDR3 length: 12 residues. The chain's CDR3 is CASSWGDQPQHF. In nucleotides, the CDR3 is TGTGCCAGCAGCTGGGGGGATCAGCCCCAGCATTTT.

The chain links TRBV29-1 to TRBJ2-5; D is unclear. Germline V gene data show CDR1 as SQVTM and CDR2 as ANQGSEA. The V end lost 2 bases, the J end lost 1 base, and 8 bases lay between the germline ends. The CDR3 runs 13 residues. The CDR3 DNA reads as TGCAGCGTTGAACCACGGTTCCAAGAGACCCAGTACTTC. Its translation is CSVEPRFQETQYF.

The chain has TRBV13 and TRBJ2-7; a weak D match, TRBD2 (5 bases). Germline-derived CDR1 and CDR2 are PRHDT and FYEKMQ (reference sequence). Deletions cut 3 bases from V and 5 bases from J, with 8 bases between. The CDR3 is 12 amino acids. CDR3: CASSFGSDEQYF. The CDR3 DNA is TGTGCCAGCAGCTTCGGTAGCGACGAGCAGTACTTC.

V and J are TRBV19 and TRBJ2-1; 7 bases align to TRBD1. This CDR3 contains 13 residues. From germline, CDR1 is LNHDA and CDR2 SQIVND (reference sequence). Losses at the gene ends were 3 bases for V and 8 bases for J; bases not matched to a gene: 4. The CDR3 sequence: CASSMQGDYEQFF. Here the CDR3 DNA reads TGTGCCAGTAGTATGCAGGGGGATTATGAGCAGTTCTTC.

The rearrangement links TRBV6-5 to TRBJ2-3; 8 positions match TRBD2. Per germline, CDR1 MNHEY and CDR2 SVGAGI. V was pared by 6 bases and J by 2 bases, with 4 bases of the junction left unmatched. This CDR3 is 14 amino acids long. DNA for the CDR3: TGTGCCAGCAGCTCGGGACTAGACACAGATACGCAGTATTTT. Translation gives CASSSGLDTDTQYF.

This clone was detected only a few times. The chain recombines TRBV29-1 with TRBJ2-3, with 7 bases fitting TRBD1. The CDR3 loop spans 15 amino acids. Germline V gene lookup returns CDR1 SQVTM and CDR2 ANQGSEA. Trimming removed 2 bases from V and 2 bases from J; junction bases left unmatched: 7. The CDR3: CSVERDRDFTDTQYF. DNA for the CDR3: TGCAGCGTTGAAAGGGACAGAGACTTCACAGATACGCAGTATTTT.

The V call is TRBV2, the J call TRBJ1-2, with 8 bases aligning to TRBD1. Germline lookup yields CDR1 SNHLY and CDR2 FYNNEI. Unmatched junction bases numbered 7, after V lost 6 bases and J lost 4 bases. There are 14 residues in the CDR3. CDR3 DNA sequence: TGTGCCAGCAGCCTTGGACAGGGTGGCTATGGCTACACCTTC. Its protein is CASSLGQGGYGYTF.

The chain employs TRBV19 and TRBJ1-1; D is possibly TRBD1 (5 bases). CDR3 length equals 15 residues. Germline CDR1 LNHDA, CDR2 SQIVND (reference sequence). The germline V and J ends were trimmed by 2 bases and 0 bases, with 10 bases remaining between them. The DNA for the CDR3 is TGTGCCAGTAGTATACAGGGTCAATTGAACACTGAAGCTTTCTTT. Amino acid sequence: CASSIQGQLNTEAFF.

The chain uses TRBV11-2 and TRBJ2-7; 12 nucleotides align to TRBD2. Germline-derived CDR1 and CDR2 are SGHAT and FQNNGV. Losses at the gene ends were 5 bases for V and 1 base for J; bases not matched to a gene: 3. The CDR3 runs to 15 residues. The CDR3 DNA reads TGTGCCAGCAGCAGGACTAGCGGGATGTCCTACGAGCAGTACTTC. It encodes CASSRTSGMSYEQYF.

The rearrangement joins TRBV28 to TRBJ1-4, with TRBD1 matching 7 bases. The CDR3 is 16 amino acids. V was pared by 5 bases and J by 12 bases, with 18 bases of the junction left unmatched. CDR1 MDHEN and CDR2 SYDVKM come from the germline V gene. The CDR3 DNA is TGTGCCAGCAGTCCTGGCCCGACGCAGGGGGTTAAGGAACTGTTTTTT. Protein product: CASSPGPTQGVKELFF.